The present T cell receptor beta chain was sequenced within a study of CD8 T cells in Susac syndrome. Germline V lookup: CDR1 MGHRA, CDR2 YSYEKL. V was pared by 1 base and J by 0 bases, with 10 bases of the junction left unmatched. CDR3 length equals 18 residues. Whole-study findings and limits: As the study acknowledged, the number of individuals who were part of its TCR sequencing and HLA analysis was relatively small.

RNA, at roughly 0.45 to 1 ug, was reverse transcribed with random hexamers. One entry per CDR3 protein results from TCRdb running MiXCR on the immunoSEQ multiplex PCR reads. Of 350,000 to 550,000 distinct CDR3 sequences detected, roughly 85% appear once; the ten largest clones hold about 0.12%. With regard to this clonotype: Its antigen is not identified.

CD8+ and CD4+ blood T cells underwent TCR beta sequencing. TEMRA cells were FACS-enriched, and CD8+ and CD4+ T cells were isolated negatively. Sequencing was done on a sample of CD8+ T cells from PBMCs. The chain carries TRBV4-1 and TRBJ1-2, with 8 bases that match TRBD1. The receptor was derived from a human donor with multiple sclerosis. CDR3 sequence (DNA): TGCGCCAGCAGCCAAGGACAGGGGCCTCTTTTAACTAACTATGGCTACACCTTC. The encoded protein is CASSQGQGPLLTNYGYTF.